A selection of T cell receptor beta chains follows, all from one sample in a study of sequential checkpoint blockade in melanoma. Produced via immunoSEQ multiplex PCR; TCRdb's table is partial and in-frame only. This table holds 15,000 to 20,000 clones, about 80% found once. The sample was CD8+ T cells sorted from blood (inferred from file names), taken from a patient given nivolumab and ipilimumab in sequence. All receptors come from a human donor with melanoma. CDR3s include the opening cysteine and the closing phenylalanine or tryptophan. The order of the fields is J gene, V gene, D gene, CDR3 length, clone size, CDR3 DNA, CDR3 protein. A D gene is named only where the DNA matches it firmly. Rows may omit the clone size; those that give it use once, few, many or a size class.

TRBJ1-3	TRBV5-4	-	14	-	TGTGCCAGCAGCTTGCGAGGATCTGGAAACACCATATATTTT	CASSLRGSGNTIYF
TRBJ1-2	TRBV7-9	-	14	-	TGCGCCAGCAGCTTGCCTTGGATTGTGGAGGGCTACACCTTC	CASSLPWIVEGYTF
TRBJ2-7	TRBV11-2	TRBD1	16	-	TGTGCCAGCAGCTTCGCCGGGACAGAGAGCTCCTACGAGCAGTACTTC	CASSFAGTESSYEQYF
TRBJ1-5	TRBV7-8	-	17	-	TGTGCCAGCAGCTTGGGGACAACCCAACGCAGCAATCAGCCCCAGCATTTT	CASSLGTTQRSNQPQHF
TRBJ2-7	TRBV4-1	TRBD1	14	few	TGCGCCAGCAGCCATGGGACAGAGGGGGTGGAGCAGTACTTC	CASSHGTEGVEQYF
TRBJ1-3	TRBV7-2	TRBD1	17	-	TGTGCCAGCAGTCTTCCGAGGACAGGTTGGACTGGAAACACCATATATTTT	CASSLPRTGWTGNTIYF
TRBJ1-5	TRBV11-2	-	15	few	TGTGCCAGCAGCTTAGGACCAGGGATGGGTCAGCCCCAGCATTTT	CASSLGPGMGQPQHF
TRBJ2-7	TRBV14	-	15	once	TGTGCCAGCAGCCAAGGGACTCACCGGGGGTACGAGCAGTACTTC	CASSQGTHRGYEQYF
TRBJ2-7	TRBV4-3	-	14	few	TGCGCCAGCAGCCAAGATATAACAGCCTACGAGCAGTACTTC	CASSQDITAYEQYF
TRBJ1-1	TRBV9	TRBD1	15	large	TGTGCCAGCAGCGCCGGGACAGGGGGGAACACTGAAGCTTTCTTT	CASSAGTGGNTEAFF
TRBJ1-2	TRBV29-1	-	14	-	TGCAGCGTCATGGGGGACAAGGGCGACTATGGCTACACCTTC	CSVMGDKGDYGYTF
TRBJ2-7	TRBV19	TRBD1	15	-	TGTGCCAGTAGCAACAGGGGGGATGGATCCTACGAGCAGTACTTC	CASSNRGDGSYEQYF
TRBJ1-2	TRBV5-1	TRBD1	15	-	TGCGCCAGCAGCTTGGGGCAGGGGGAAGACTATGGCTACACCTTC	CASSLGQGEDYGYTF
TRBJ2-7	TRBV11-2	-	18	-	TGTGCCAGCAGCCCGGGGAGGGGGGACCTGGGGCCCTCCTACGAGCAGTACTTC	CASSPGRGDLGPSYEQYF
TRBJ2-7	TRBV7-9	-	12	few	TGTGCCAGCAGCACGTCGGGCTACGAGCAGTACTTC	CASSTSGYEQYF